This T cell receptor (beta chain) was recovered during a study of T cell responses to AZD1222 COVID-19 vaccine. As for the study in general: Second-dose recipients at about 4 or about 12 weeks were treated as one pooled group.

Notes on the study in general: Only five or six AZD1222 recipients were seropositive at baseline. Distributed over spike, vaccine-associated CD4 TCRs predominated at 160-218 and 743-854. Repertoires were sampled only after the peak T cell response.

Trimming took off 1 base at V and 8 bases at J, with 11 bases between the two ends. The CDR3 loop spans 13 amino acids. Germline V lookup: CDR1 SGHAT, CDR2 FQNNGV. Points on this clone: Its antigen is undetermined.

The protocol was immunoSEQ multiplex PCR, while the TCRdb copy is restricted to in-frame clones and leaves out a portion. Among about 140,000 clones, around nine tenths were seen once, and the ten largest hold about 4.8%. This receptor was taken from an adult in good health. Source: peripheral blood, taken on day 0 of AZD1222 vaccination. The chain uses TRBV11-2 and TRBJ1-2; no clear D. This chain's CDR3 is CASSLVRRDGYTF. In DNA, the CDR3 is TGTGCCAGCAGCTTAGTACGGCGTGACGGCTACACCTTC.